In its sample, the clone carrying this T cell receptor (beta chain) was seen once. Its antigen is still unknown. The data belong to a study of T cell repertoires in cytomegalovirus infection. Study at large: In the study, CMV epitopes included recently identified HLA-C-restricted and well-studied HLA-B-restricted ones. Public TCR beta signatures marked donors with CMV infection and the matching HLA. General study findings and limits: It was HLA-C-restricted CMV-specific TCR beta clonotypes that dominated the response ex vivo. Cumulative frequency of public TCR beta families picked out carriers of CMV plus the relevant HLA.

Via MiXCR, TCRdb re-called the reads, giving one row per CDR3 protein. Here the sample spans some 940,000 distinct CDR3 sequences, approximately 32% being singletons. From germline, CDR1 is DFQATT and CDR2 SNEGSKA (reference sequence). This CDR3 spans 14 amino acids. The V end was cut by 1 base, the J end by 3 bases, with 10 bases between. This chain uses TRBV20-1 with TRBJ1-5; no firm D call. This receptor was identified in a human donor in good health (CMV status not recorded). Some clones in this sample may be carry-over from other donors' samples. The sequences come from cultured CD8+ T cells from PBMCs, collected from culture after CMV antigen stimulation. CDR3 sequence: CSARVGSDNQPQHF. CDR3 nucleotides: TGCAGTGCTAGAGTAGGCAGTGACAATCAGCCCCAGCATTTT.